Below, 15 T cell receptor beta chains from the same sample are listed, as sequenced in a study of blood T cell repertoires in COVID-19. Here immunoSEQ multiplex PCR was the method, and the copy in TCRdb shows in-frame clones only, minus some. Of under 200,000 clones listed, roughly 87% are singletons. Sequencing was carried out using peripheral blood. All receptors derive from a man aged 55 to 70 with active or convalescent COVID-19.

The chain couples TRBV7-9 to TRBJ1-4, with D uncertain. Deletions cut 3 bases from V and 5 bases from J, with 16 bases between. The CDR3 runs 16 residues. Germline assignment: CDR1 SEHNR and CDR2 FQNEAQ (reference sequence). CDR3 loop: CASSLGQPLRNEKLFF. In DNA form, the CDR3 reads TGTGCCAGCAGCTTGGGTCAGCCACTAAGGAATGAAAAACTGTTTTTT.

The CDR3 DNA follows: TGTGCCAGCAGCCCGGCGGTAGGGGACTATGGCTACACCTTC. This encodes CASSPAVGDYGYTF. The gene calls are TRBV7-2 and TRBJ1-2, with a tentative D call TRBD1 (5 bases). Trimming removed 5 bases from V and 3 bases from J, with 13 bases in between. Germline V gene data show CDR1 as SGHTA and CDR2 as FQGNSA. The CDR3 runs to 14 residues.

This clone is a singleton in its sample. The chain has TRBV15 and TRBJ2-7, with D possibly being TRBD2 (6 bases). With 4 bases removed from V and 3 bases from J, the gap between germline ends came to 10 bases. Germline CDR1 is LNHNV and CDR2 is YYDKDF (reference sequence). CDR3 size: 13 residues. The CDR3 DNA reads TGTGCCACCAGCATCGGGAGAAACTACGAGCAGTACTTC. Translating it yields CATSIGRNYEQYF. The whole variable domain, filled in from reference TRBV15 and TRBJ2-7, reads DAMVIQNPRYQVTQFGKPVTLSCSQTLNHNVMYWYQQKSSQAPKLLFHYYDKDFNNEADTPDNFQSRRPNTSFCFLDIRSPGLGDTAMYLCATSIGRNYEQYFGPGTRLTVT.

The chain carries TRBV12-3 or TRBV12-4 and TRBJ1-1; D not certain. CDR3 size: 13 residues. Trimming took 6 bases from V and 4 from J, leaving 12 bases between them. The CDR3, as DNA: TGTGCCAGCAGCCCCCTAATCGTCACTGAAGCTTTCTTT. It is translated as CASSPLIVTEAFF.

The CDR3 protein is CASRTGQGGTGELFF. The CDR3 coding sequence is TGTGCCAGCAGGACGGGTCAGGGTGGCACCGGGGAGCTGTTTTTT. The rearrangement joins TRBV6-5 to TRBJ2-2; possible D gene TRBD1, 5 bases. CDR1 MNHEY and CDR2 SVGAGI come from the germline V gene. The V end was cut by 6 bases, the J end by 4 bases, with 15 bases between. This CDR3 spans 15 amino acids.

The CDR3, as DNA: TGCGCCAGCAGCTTGGATACAGGGGCAGTGACCGGGGAGCTGTTTTTT. Protein product: CASSLDTGAVTGELFF. J is TRBJ2-2 and V is TRBV5-1; 7 nucleotides line up with TRBD1. CDR1 is SGHRS and CDR2 is YFSETQ in the germline V gene. The CDR3 contains 16 residues. The V gene end was trimmed by 0 bases and the J gene end by 5 bases; junction bases not matched to a gene: 7.

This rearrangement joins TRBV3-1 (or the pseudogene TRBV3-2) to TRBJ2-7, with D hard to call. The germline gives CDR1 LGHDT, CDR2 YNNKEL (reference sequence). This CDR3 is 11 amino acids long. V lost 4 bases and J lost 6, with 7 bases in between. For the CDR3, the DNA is TGTGCCAGCAGCCTTACGGGCGAGCAGTACTTC. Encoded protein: CASSLTGEQYF.

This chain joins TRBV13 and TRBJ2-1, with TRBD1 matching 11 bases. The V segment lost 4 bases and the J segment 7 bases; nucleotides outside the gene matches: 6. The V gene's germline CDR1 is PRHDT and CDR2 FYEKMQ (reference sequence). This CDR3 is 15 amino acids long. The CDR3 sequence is CASSSGTGGPNEQFF. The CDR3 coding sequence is TGTGCCAGCAGCTCCGGGACAGGGGGGCCGAATGAGCAGTTCTTC.

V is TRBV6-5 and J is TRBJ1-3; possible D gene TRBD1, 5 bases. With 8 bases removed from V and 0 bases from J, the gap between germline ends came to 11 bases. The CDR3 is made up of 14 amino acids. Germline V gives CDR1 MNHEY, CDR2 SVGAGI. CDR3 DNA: TGTGCCAGCCTACAGGTCATCTCTGGAAACACCATATATTTT. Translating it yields CASLQVISGNTIYF.

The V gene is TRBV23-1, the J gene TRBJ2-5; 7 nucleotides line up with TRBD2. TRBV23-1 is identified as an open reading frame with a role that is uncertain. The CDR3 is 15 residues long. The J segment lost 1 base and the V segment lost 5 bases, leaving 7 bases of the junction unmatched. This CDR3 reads CASSGEGTLQETQYF. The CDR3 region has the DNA TGCGCCAGCAGTGGGGAGGGGACCCTCCAAGAGACCCAGTACTTC.

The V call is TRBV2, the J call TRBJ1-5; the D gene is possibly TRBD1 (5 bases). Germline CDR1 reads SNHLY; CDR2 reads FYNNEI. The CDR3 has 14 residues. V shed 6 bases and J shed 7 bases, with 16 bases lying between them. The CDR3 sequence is CASRLDIAEQPQHF. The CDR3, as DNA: TGTGCCAGCAGGTTGGACATCGCGGAGCAGCCCCAGCATTTT.

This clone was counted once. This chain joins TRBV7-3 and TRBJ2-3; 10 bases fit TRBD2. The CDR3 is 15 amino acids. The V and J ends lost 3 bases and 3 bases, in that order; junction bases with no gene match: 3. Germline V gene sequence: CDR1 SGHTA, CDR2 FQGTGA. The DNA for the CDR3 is TGTGCCAGCAGCTTTAGCGGGGGGTTAACAGATACGCAGTATTTT. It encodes CASSFSGGLTDTQYF.

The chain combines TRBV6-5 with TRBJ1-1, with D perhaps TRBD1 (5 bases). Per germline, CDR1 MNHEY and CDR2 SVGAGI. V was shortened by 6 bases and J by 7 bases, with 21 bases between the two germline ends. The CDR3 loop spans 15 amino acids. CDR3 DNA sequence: TGTGCCAGCAGCTACGCGGCAGGGAGCGGGGGTGAAGCTTTCTTT. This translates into CASSYAAGSGGEAFF.

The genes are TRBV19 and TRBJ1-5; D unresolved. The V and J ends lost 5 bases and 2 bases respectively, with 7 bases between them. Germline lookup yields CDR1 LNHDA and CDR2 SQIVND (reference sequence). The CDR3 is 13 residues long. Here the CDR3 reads CASSPRGNQPQHF. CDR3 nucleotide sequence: TGTGCCAGTAGTCCCCGGGGCAATCAGCCCCAGCATTTT. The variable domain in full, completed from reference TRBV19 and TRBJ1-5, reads DGGITQSPKYLFRKEGQNVTLSCEQNLNHDAMYWYRQDPGQGLRLIYYSQIVNDFQKGDIAEGYSVSREKKESFPLTVTSAQKNPTAFYLCASSPRGNQPQHFGDGTRLSIL.

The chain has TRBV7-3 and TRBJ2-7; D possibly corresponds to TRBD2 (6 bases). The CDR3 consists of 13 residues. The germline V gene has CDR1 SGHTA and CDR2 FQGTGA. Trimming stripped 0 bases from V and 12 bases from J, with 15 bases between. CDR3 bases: TGTGCCAGCAGCTTAACGGGGGGAGGACGGAGGTACTTC. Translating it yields CASSLTGGGRRYF.